Following are 7 T cell receptor beta chains from one sample sequenced in a study of sequential checkpoint blockade in melanoma. The data were produced by immunoSEQ multiplex PCR, yet TCRdb's version contains in-frame clones alone and is incomplete. This table holds approximately 8,800 clones, approximately 22% found once. The sample's treatment: randomized to nivolumab then ipilimumab (arm A) or the reverse (arm B). The sequencing used tumor tissue (inferred from file names), collected from a patient given nivolumab and ipilimumab in sequence. The receptors were gathered from a human donor with melanoma.

The chain's CDR3 is CASSPLAGGASTQYF. Here the CDR3 DNA reads TGTGCCAGCAGTCCCTTGGCGGGGGGTGCGAGTACGCAGTATTTT. This chain joins TRBV28 and TRBJ2-3; 8 bases match TRBD2. Germline loops: CDR1 MDHEN, CDR2 SYDVKM. The CDR3 loop spans 15 amino acids. Unmatched junction bases numbered 12, after V lost 5 bases and J lost 8 bases.

This clone is medium-sized by share. CDR3: CAIRSASRGDTQYF. CDR3 sequence (DNA): TGTGCCATCAGATCGGCCTCCCGAGGGGATACGCAGTATTTT. This chain connects TRBV6-8 to TRBJ2-3; a possible D gene is TRBD2 (5 bases). Germline CDR1 is MNHGY and CDR2 is SAAAGT. The CDR3 totals 14 residues. V lost 10 bases and J lost 6, with 20 bases in between.

This clone qualifies as large. CDR3 DNA sequence: TGCAGCGTTCCCCGGGACGGACGTCTACTACCCTCTGGGGCCAACGTCCTGACTTTC. This codes for CSVPRDGRLLPSGANVLTF. This sequence joins TRBV29-1 and TRBJ2-6; TRBD1 or TRBD2 may be the D gene (5 bases each). With 5 bases removed from V and 0 bases from J, the gap between germline ends came to 23 bases. Germline CDR1 reads SQVTM; CDR2 reads ANQGSEA. The CDR3 is 19 residues long.

This clone was counted between two and nine times. The V gene is TRBV6-8, the J gene TRBJ1-1, with D hard to call. Germline CDR1 MNHGY, CDR2 SAAAGT. Trimming cost V 0 bases and J 1 base, with 12 bases left between them. The CDR3 contains 16 residues. CDR3 DNA sequence: TGTGCCAGCAGTTACTCGAGTATGAGAAAGAACACTGAAGCTTTCTTT. Protein product: CASSYSSMRKNTEAFF.

The V gene is TRBV28, the J gene TRBJ1-2, with 7 bases that match TRBD1. CDR3 length equals 14 residues. V was pared by 1 base and J by 5 bases, with 4 bases of the junction left unmatched. Per germline, CDR1 MDHEN and CDR2 SYDVKM. The DNA for the CDR3 is TGTGCCAGCAGTTTATCGGGACAGCCTTATGGCTACACCTTC. Translating it yields CASSLSGQPYGYTF.

The rearrangement uses TRBV6-8 and TRBJ2-1; TRBD1 aligns across 10 bases. The CDR3 consists of 16 residues. V was pared by 6 bases and J by 8 bases, with 13 bases of the junction left unmatched. The V gene's germline CDR1 is MNHGY and CDR2 SAAAGT. The CDR3 region is CASSSSRDRGWDEQFF. CDR3 nucleotides: TGTGCCAGCAGCTCCTCCCGGGACAGGGGATGGGATGAGCAGTTCTTC.

This clone is labeled medium-sized. The rearrangement uses TRBV9 and TRBJ2-7; D ambiguous. The CDR3 is made up of 15 amino acids. V dropped 3 bases and J dropped 3 bases, with 16 bases sitting between them. Germline values: CDR1 SGDLS, CDR2 YYNGEE. The CDR3 sequence is CASSATAGPLYEQYF. DNA of the CDR3: TGTGCCAGCAGCGCGACGGCCGGCCCCCTCTACGAGCAGTACTTC.